Listed below are T cell receptor beta chains from one sample, sequenced in a study of T cells in Graves' hyperthyroidism and ophthalmopathy. TCRdb reanalysed the multiplex PCR reads using MiXCR and keeps one entry per CDR3 protein. The sample lists almost 600,000 distinct CDR3 sequences, approximately 15% occurring once. Sequences were obtained from blood. The origin of the receptors is a woman aged 25-40 years with Graves' hyperthyroidism that later progressed to Graves' ophthalmopathy. CDR3s include the opening cysteine and the closing phenylalanine or tryptophan. Fields, in order: CDR3 protein, V gene, D gene, J gene. D genes are given only for firm matches.

CDR3: CASSYSPFGTPILNTEAFF
V: TRBV6-1
D: NA
J: TRBJ1-1

CDR3: CSARRELADTQYF
V: TRBV20-1
D: NA
J: TRBJ2-3

CDR3: CASSQTTPGLAGGLYEQYF
V: TRBV4-1
D: TRBD2
J: TRBJ2-7

CDR3: CAWYRDRAAGEAFF
V: TRBV30
D: TRBD1
J: TRBJ1-1

CDR3: CSVVAGTGANTEAFF
V: TRBV29-1
D: TRBD1
J: TRBJ1-1

CDR3: CSGEDGYTF
V: TRBV29-1
D: NA
J: TRBJ1-2

CDR3: CAWSPGGGTGVIEAFF
V: TRBV30
D: TRBD1
J: TRBJ1-1

CDR3: CATSGTLLNEQFF
V: TRBV24-1
D: NA
J: TRBJ2-1

CDR3: CASSVHQGLGEQFF
V: TRBV2
D: NA
J: TRBJ2-1

CDR3: CASSQAGSNYGYTF
V: TRBV3-1
D: NA
J: TRBJ1-2

CDR3: CATSRDLGADEQFF
V: TRBV24-1
D: NA
J: TRBJ2-1

CDR3: CASSTGQGPHEQYF
V: TRBV9
D: TRBD1
J: TRBJ2-7

CDR3: CASSLKTERTYEQYF
V: TRBV27
D: NA
J: TRBJ2-7

CDR3: CASSVYGTGGRTFF
V: TRBV9
D: TRBD1
J: TRBJ1-1

CDR3: CASTQLAGEYNEQFF
V: TRBV6-2/TRBV6-3
D: TRBD2
J: TRBJ2-1

CDR3: CAWRHSGLGYTF
V: TRBV30
D: NA
J: TRBJ1-2

CDR3: CATSDGTENNYGYTF
V: TRBV24-1
D: NA
J: TRBJ1-2

CDR3: CASSWTGRRMFNTEAFF
V: TRBV6-1
D: TRBD1
J: TRBJ1-1

CDR3: CASSLKSDYNEQFF
V: TRBV11-3
D: NA
J: TRBJ2-1

CDR3: CASSSSGEYGYTF
V: TRBV6-5
D: NA
J: TRBJ1-2

CDR3: CASSQGGGAEQYF
V: TRBV4-1
D: NA
J: TRBJ2-7

CDR3: CASSYSGSSYNSPLHF
V: TRBV6-5
D: NA
J: TRBJ1-6

CDR3: CASSPVNRGTEAFF
V: TRBV18
D: TRBD1
J: TRBJ1-1

CDR3: CASSQDALSYNEQLF
V: TRBV14
D: NA
J: TRBJ2-1

CDR3: CAWSATRTGTTYEQYF
V: TRBV30
D: TRBD1
J: TRBJ2-7

CDR3: CASSHVSGTGLNEQYF
V: TRBV3-1
D: TRBD1
J: TRBJ2-7

CDR3: CASSLGTSGAPGELFF
V: TRBV13
D: TRBD2
J: TRBJ2-2

CDR3: CATSDHDTDTQYF
V: TRBV24-1
D: NA
J: TRBJ2-3

CDR3: CASSQVNSGSTLYGYTF
V: TRBV3-1
D: NA
J: TRBJ1-2

CDR3: CASRLGTPSQEAFF
V: TRBV28
D: NA
J: TRBJ1-1

CDR3: CASSSTGKLFF
V: TRBV11-2
D: NA
J: TRBJ1-4

CDR3: CASSYIGNQPQHF
V: TRBV27
D: NA
J: TRBJ1-5

CDR3: CASSSPPGLETQYF
V: TRBV5-1
D: NA
J: TRBJ2-5

CDR3: CASSSGQRLYEQYF
V: TRBV5-1
D: NA
J: TRBJ2-7

CDR3: CASSAGPLTSEAFF
V: TRBV13
D: NA
J: TRBJ1-1

CDR3: CASRASSYEQYF
V: TRBV28
D: NA
J: TRBJ2-7

CDR3: CASSFSQPNEQFF
V: TRBV27
D: NA
J: TRBJ2-1

CDR3: CSARGYTSASSYNEQFF
V: TRBV20-1
D: TRBD2
J: TRBJ2-1

CDR3: CASSLGLAVERSYEQYF
V: TRBV7-2
D: TRBD2
J: TRBJ2-7

CDR3: CSAQGFRMNTEAFF
V: TRBV20-1
D: NA
J: TRBJ1-1

CDR3: CATSDGGTTGANVLTF
V: TRBV24-1
D: NA
J: TRBJ2-6

CDR3: CASSLGGRLALDTEAFF
V: TRBV5-1
D: NA
J: TRBJ1-1

CDR3: CSASMGDPTGELFF
V: TRBV29-1
D: NA
J: TRBJ2-2

CDR3: CSAPPPPGSGVSPLHF
V: TRBV20-1
D: NA
J: TRBJ1-6

CDR3: CASSLLAGGNNEQFF
V: TRBV7-6
D: TRBD1
J: TRBJ2-1

CDR3: CASSLWGPHQPQHF
V: TRBV28
D: NA
J: TRBJ1-5

CDR3: CSARTGGMNTEAFF
V: TRBV20-1
D: TRBD1
J: TRBJ1-1

CDR3: CASSPPSGRGETQYF
V: TRBV18
D: TRBD2
J: TRBJ2-5

CDR3: CAIGRNYGYTF
V: TRBV10-3
D: NA
J: TRBJ1-2

CDR3: CASSYSISSNYGYTF
V: TRBV6-2/TRBV6-3
D: NA
J: TRBJ1-2

CDR3: CASSFDRNIGYTF
V: TRBV5-1
D: NA
J: TRBJ1-2

CDR3: CATSDFSGGDSYNEQFF
V: TRBV24-1
D: TRBD1
J: TRBJ2-1

CDR3: CASSPYLDREQPQHF
V: TRBV12-3/TRBV12-4
D: TRBD1
J: TRBJ1-5

CDR3: CASSIISVGKGPMDQPQHF
V: TRBV19
D: NA
J: TRBJ1-5

CDR3: CASSGSVRSGKNIQYF
V: TRBV2
D: NA
J: TRBJ2-4

CDR3: CASSPPRVLAKNIQYF
V: TRBV28
D: NA
J: TRBJ2-4

CDR3: CASSFTHVETQYF
V: TRBV27
D: NA
J: TRBJ2-5

CDR3: CSARNPYGGTEAFF
V: TRBV20-1
D: NA
J: TRBJ1-1

CDR3: CASSIDDRSRPYGYTF
V: TRBV19
D: NA
J: TRBJ1-2

CDR3: CSVGATGNGANVLTF
V: TRBV29-1
D: TRBD1
J: TRBJ2-6